The 8 T cell receptor beta chains presented below share a single source sample, sequenced in a study of blood T cell repertoires in COVID-19. Repertoires were generated with immunoSEQ multiplex PCR, while TCRdb's copy carries only in-frame clones and drops some. The table lists 100,000 or so clones, about 85% of them singletons, with less than 2% in the top ten. Specimen: peripheral blood. All receptors derive from a woman aged 70-85 years with active or convalescent COVID-19.

The CDR3 loop is CASSRQGREAFF. In DNA, the CDR3 is TGTGCCTCCTCAAGACAGGGGAGGGAAGCTTTCTTT. The J gene is TRBJ1-1, the V gene TRBV19; 8 positions match TRBD1. Germline CDR1 and CDR2: LNHDA and SQIVND (reference sequence). This CDR3 region has 12 residues. The V and J ends lost 11 bases and 8 bases, in that order; junction bases with no gene match: 10.

V gene TRBV30 combines with J gene TRBJ2-3, with 9 bases that match TRBD2. There are 13 residues in the CDR3. J lost 2 bases, V lost 4 bases, and 1 base had no gene match. Germline V gives CDR1 GTSNPN, CDR2 SVGIG (reference sequence). CDR3 sequence: CAWTSGNTDTQYF. In DNA form, the CDR3 reads TGTGCCTGGACTAGCGGGAACACAGATACGCAGTATTTT.

The V and J genes are TRBV7-9 and TRBJ1-4; 7 positions match TRBD1. V was clipped by 3 bases and J by 8 bases; unmatched bases: 6. Germline V gives CDR1 SEHNR, CDR2 FQNEAQ (reference sequence). The CDR3 runs to 14 residues. CDR3 protein: CASSLGQTGEKLFF. The CDR3 region has the DNA TGTGCCAGCAGCTTGGGACAGACAGGGGAAAAACTGTTTTTT.

V is TRBV3-1 (or the pseudogene TRBV3-2) and J is TRBJ1-2; 8 bases match TRBD1. J was trimmed by 5 bases and V by 5 bases; bases with no gene match: 1. The CDR3 extends over 12 amino acids. In germline, CDR1 is LGHDT, CDR2 YNNKEL (reference sequence). This CDR3 reads CASSGTGYGYTF. The CDR3 nucleotides read TGTGCCAGCAGCGGGACAGGTTATGGCTACACCTTC.

The chain uses TRBV3-1 (or the pseudogene TRBV3-2) and TRBJ2-7; no firm D call. Trimming took off 0 bases at V and 6 bases at J, with 12 bases between the two ends. The CDR3 sequence is 14 residues long. Germline-derived CDR1 and CDR2 are LGHDT and YNNKEL (reference sequence). The CDR3 loop reads CASSQDPGVGEQYF. The CDR3, as DNA: TGTGCCAGCAGCCAAGATCCGGGTGTCGGCGAGCAGTACTTC.

The chain is built from TRBV5-4 and TRBJ2-1; D possibly corresponds to TRBD2 (6 bases). The germline V and J ends were trimmed by 4 bases and 3 bases, with 17 bases remaining between them. Germline CDR1 SGHNT, CDR2 YYREEE (reference sequence). The length of the CDR3 is 16 residues. The CDR3 coding sequence is TGTGCCAGCAGCCTTGAAATAGCGGACCACTACAATGAGCAGTTCTTC. Residues: CASSLEIADHYNEQFF.

The rearrangement uses TRBV12-3 or TRBV12-4 and TRBJ1-5; no definite D call. The CDR3 loop spans 13 amino acids. V lost 7 bases and J lost 0, with 7 bases in between. The CDR3 DNA is TGTGCCAGCACGGGGAATAGCAATCAGCCCCAGCATTTT. It codes for CASTGNSNQPQHF.

The chain links TRBV11-2 to TRBJ1-1; D possibly corresponds to TRBD1 (6 bases). Germline CDR1 reads SGHAT; CDR2 reads FQNNGV. Trimming left V 6 bases short and J 5 bases short, with 13 bases between. The CDR3 is made up of 13 amino acids. CDR3 nucleotide sequence: TGTGCCAGCAGTCTACTTCAGGGGACTGAAGCTTTCTTT. Protein: CASSLLQGTEAFF. The full variable domain, completed using reference TRBV11-2 and TRBJ1-1, is EAGVAQSPRYKIIEKRQSVAFWCNPISGHATLYWYQQILGQGPKLLIQFQNNGVVDDSQLPKDRFSAERLKGVDSTLKIQPAKLEDSAVYLCASSLLQGTEAFFGQGTRLTVV.